These 13 T cell receptor beta chains came from one sample sequenced in a study of control samples from healthy donors and cancer patients. The repertoire was sequenced with immunoSEQ multiplex PCR; TCRdb's copy has only in-frame clones and lacks some. The sample carries some 49,000 clones, approximately 86% recorded once. Material for sequencing was PBMCs. The source of these receptors is a woman between 50 and 59 years old with lung cancer.

In regard to this clone: One junction end does not reproduce the germline sequence, and a read error may be involved. Additional DNA sequences in this sample encode the identical CDR3. The genes are TRBV4-1 and TRBJ2-2; D is possibly TRBD1 or TRBD2 (5 bases each). This CDR3 is 17 amino acids long. Germline V lookup: CDR1 MGHRA, CDR2 YSYEKL. The CDR3 DNA reads TGCGCCAGCAGCCAAGAAGGGGTAGCGCCGAACACTGGGGAGCTGTTTTTT. It is translated as CASSQEGVAPNTGELFF.

The genes are TRBV2 and TRBJ2-5; D gene ambiguous. The V and J ends lost 1 base and 3 bases respectively, with 3 bases between them. The germline CDR1 and CDR2 sequences are SNHLY and FYNNEI. The CDR3 runs to 12 residues. CDR3 residues: CASSEVEETQYF. CDR3 bases: TGTGCCAGCAGTGAAGTGGAAGAGACCCAGTACTTC.

J is TRBJ1-5 and V is TRBV5-1, with TRBD1 matching 8 bases. Germline assignment: CDR1 SGHRS and CDR2 YFSETQ. This CDR3 spans 15 amino acids. Trimming removed 0 bases from V and 7 bases from J; junction bases left unmatched: 6. The CDR3 sequence: CASSLDGQGGQPQHF. Written as DNA, the CDR3 is TGCGCCAGCAGCTTGGATGGACAGGGTGGCCAGCCCCAGCATTTT.

The chain combines TRBV28 with TRBJ1-2; 11 bases fit TRBD1. Germline trimming cut 6 bases from V and 4 bases from J; bases unmatched to any gene: 7. Germline CDR1 MDHEN, CDR2 SYDVKM. There are 15 residues in the CDR3. This chain's CDR3 is CASSPGTGGIYGYTF. Written as DNA, the CDR3 is TGTGCCAGCAGCCCCGGGACAGGGGGGATCTATGGCTACACCTTC.

Here the CDR3 DNA reads TGTGCCAGCAGAGTGGGACAGCTCTACTATAATTCACCCCTCCACTTT. This translates into CASRVGQLYYNSPLHF. The chain links TRBV2 to TRBJ1-6; 7 nucleotides line up with TRBD1. V trimming: 6 bases; J trimming: 3 bases; junction bases outside the gene matches: 8. There are 16 residues in the CDR3. The germline CDR1 and CDR2 sequences are SNHLY and FYNNEI.

The chain couples TRBV10-3 to TRBJ1-4; D might be TRBD1 (6 bases). Germline V gene sequence: CDR1 ENHRY, CDR2 SYGVKD. Deletions cut 4 bases from V and 8 bases from J, with 11 bases between. This CDR3 contains 13 residues. The CDR3 coding sequence is TGTGCCATCAGTGCGCCCGACAGGGAAAAACTGTTTTTT. Translating it yields CAISAPDREKLFF.

The chain combines TRBV5-5 with TRBJ1-5; no clear D. CDR1 SGHKS and CDR2 YYEKEE come from the germline V gene (reference sequence). The CDR3 runs to 13 residues. Trimming removed 3 bases at V and 4 bases at J, with 8 bases between. CDR3 nucleotide sequence: TGTGCCAGCAGCTCCGGACGGAATCAGCCCCAGCATTTT. Translated, it gives CASSSGRNQPQHF. The variable domain in full, with the rest retrieved from reference TRBV5-5 and TRBJ1-5, is DAGVTQSPTHLIKTRGQQVTLRCSPISGHKSVSWYQQVLGQGPQFIFQYYEKEERGRGNFPDRFSARQFPNYSSELNVNALLLGDSALYLCASSSGRNQPQHFGDGTRLSIL.

On this clone itself: At the DNA level, this CDR3 is encoded by other sequences in the same sample as well. The V gene is TRBV2, the J gene TRBJ2-5; no definite D call. V lost 1 base, J lost 3 bases, and 0 bases lay in between. Germline V gives CDR1 SNHLY, CDR2 FYNNEI. CDR3 length: 11 residues. The CDR3 DNA is TGTGCCAGCAGTGAAGAAGAGACCCAGTACTTC. Amino acid sequence: CASSEEETQYF.

The rearrangement joins TRBV9 to TRBJ1-5; D ambiguous. V lost 2 bases and J 1 base, leaving 7 bases between the germline ends. Germline CDR1 is SGDLS and CDR2 is YYNGEE. This CDR3 has 14 amino acids. The CDR3 sequence is CASSVGLSNQPQHF. As DNA, the CDR3 is TGTGCCAGCAGCGTCGGACTGAGCAATCAGCCCCAGCATTTT.

The chain links TRBV24-1 to TRBJ1-2; 10 positions match TRBD1. The CDR3 spans 15 residues. Germline V gene lookup returns CDR1 KGHDR and CDR2 SFDVKD. Trimming took 3 bases from V and 2 from J; bases not matched to a gene: 2. CDR3 region: CATSDPGQGNYGYTF. The CDR3 DNA sequence: TGTGCCACCAGTGATCCGGGACAGGGGAACTATGGCTACACCTTC.

The chain recombines TRBV11-2 with TRBJ2-5; D uncertain. Trimming pared 3 bases from V and 2 bases from J, leaving 1 base between. The germline V gene has CDR1 SGHAT and CDR2 FQNNGV. The CDR3 is 11 amino acids. The CDR3 nucleotides are TGTGCCAGCAGCTTGCAAGAGACCCAGTACTTC. As protein: CASSLQETQYF.

This clone turned up a few times. The chain carries TRBV7-9 and TRBJ2-1; TRBD1 matches 7 bases. This CDR3 comprises 12 residues. CDR1 is SEHNR, CDR2 FQNEAQ, per germline (reference sequence). V lost 6 bases and J lost 10; bases outside the gene matches: 6. This chain's CDR3 is CASRGQKAEQFF. The CDR3 region has the DNA TGTGCCAGCAGGGGACAGAAGGCCGAGCAGTTCTTC. Supplemented by reference TRBV7-9 and TRBJ2-1, the full variable domain reads DTGVSQNPRHKITKRGQNVTFRCDPISEHNRLYWYRQTLGQGPEFLTYFQNEAQLEKSRLLSDRFSAERPKGSFSTLEIQRTEQGDSAMYLCASRGQKAEQFFGPGTRLTVL.

Details on this clone: Other nucleotide sequences in the sample specify the same CDR3. The chain combines TRBV7-8 with TRBJ2-3; D gene unclear. Germline values: CDR1 SGHVS, CDR2 FQNEAQ. V was cut by 2 bases and J by 3 bases, with 9 bases left in between. The CDR3 is 14 residues long. The CDR3 DNA reads as TGTGCCAGCAGCTTAATTTTGGCGACAGATACGCAGTATTTT. This codes for CASSLILATDTQYF.